This T cell receptor (beta chain) stems from a study of blood T cells in healthy people across ages. Looked up from germline, CDR1 is SGHTA and CDR2 is FQGNSA. V was clipped by 5 bases and J by 4 bases; unmatched bases: 10. There are 16 residues in the CDR3. Study results and caveats: Fewer expanded clones and more diversity marked long-lived versus aged donors.

A J-beta primer mix and a sample-barcoded 5' primer were used in a second PCR of roughly 7 to 12 cycles. TCRdb called the 5' RACE reads again in MiXCR, with one record for every CDR3 protein. The sample lists roughly 1,100,000 distinct CDR3 sequences; about 23% were seen once. Comment on this clonotype: Its matching antigen is unknown.

These records were also assigned to another study, of T cells of mothers and their children. That paper adds: Versus unrelated pairs, overlap was slightly higher in related mother-child pairs, without reaching significance.

The sample consisted of blood. The chain couples TRBV7-2 to TRBJ2-7, with 11 nucleotides matching TRBD2. This receptor was obtained from a girl aged 2-10 years in good health. CDR3 DNA: TGTGCCAGCAGCCCTCGGCTTAGCGGGAGGGGGTACGAGCAGTACTTC. Encoded protein: CASSPRLSGRGYEQYF.